This record covers a single TCR beta chain. Its antigen is still unknown. Time point of the sample: blood from clinic visit 5 months post-surgery; TSC patient then seizure free. The sequenced cases were selected for having the highest brain T cell transcript signatures. The CDR3 has 13 residues. The V and J ends lost 6 bases and 2 bases respectively, with 10 bases between them. The method was immunoSEQ multiplex PCR; TCRdb's version includes in-frame clones alone and lacks a portion of them. The sample records around 340,000 clones, over 90% being singletons. These data are taken from a study of brain T cells in children with intractable seizures. Study-wide results and caveats: Viral specificity was inferred only from CDR3 similarity; HCMV serostatus was unknown.

The chain recombines TRBV12-3 or TRBV12-4 with TRBJ2-5; D possibly corresponds to TRBD1 (6 bases). Specimen: peripheral blood, collected roughly 5 months after surgery. The receptor was isolated from a boy under two years old with tuberous sclerosis and intractable seizures. The DNA of the CDR3 is TGTGCCAGCAGCCTGGGACAACAAGAGACCCAGTACTTC. Encoded protein: CASSLGQQETQYF.